The 14 T cell receptor beta chains below all came from one sample that was sequenced in a study of blood T cells in healthy people across ages. A sample-barcoded 5' primer and a J-beta primer mix were used in a second PCR of about 6 to 12 cycles. TCRdb re-called the 5' RACE reads through MiXCR, storing one row per CDR3 protein. The top ten clones hold just under 25% of a sample with 580,000 or so distinct CDR3 sequences, roughly 48% of them seen once. The sample was blood. These TCRs come from a man at least 80 years old in good health.

The gene calls are TRBV10-3 and TRBJ2-5; TRBD1 is a possible D gene (6 bases). V was cut by 6 bases and J by 4 bases, with 12 bases left in between. The germline CDR1 and CDR2 sequences are ENHRY and SYGVKD. The CDR3 is 13 amino acids. DNA of the CDR3: TGTGCCATCAGAGATCAGGGGAGAGAGACCCAGTACTTC. Translated, it gives CAIRDQGRETQYF.

V and J are TRBV5-1 and TRBJ2-3; tentative D call: TRBD1 (5 bases). Germline lookup yields CDR1 SGHRS and CDR2 YFSETQ. The CDR3 contains 15 residues. The V gene lost 1 base and the J gene lost 3 bases, with 12 bases spanning the gap. Here the CDR3 reads CASSLSPQGTDTQYF. As DNA, the CDR3 is TGCGCCAGCAGCTTGTCCCCGCAGGGTACAGATACGCAGTATTTT.

The chain uses TRBV5-1 and TRBJ2-5; tentatively, D is TRBD1 (6 bases). This CDR3 spans 14 amino acids. Germline CDR1 and CDR2: SGHRS and YFSETQ. V lost 3 bases to trimming and J lost 5 bases, with 14 bases between them. The CDR3 reads CASSSGDTAETQYF. In DNA form, the CDR3 reads TGCGCCAGCAGCTCAGGGGACACCGCGGAGACCCAGTACTTC.

This clonotype has a single count. The chain combines TRBV10-3 with TRBJ2-5; TRBD2 matches 10 bases. J was trimmed by 11 bases and V by 6 bases; bases with no gene match: 15. This CDR3 is 15 amino acids long. Germline V gene sequence: CDR1 ENHRY, CDR2 SYGVKD. CDR3 sequence: CAISLSGGAIDEQYF. The CDR3 DNA reads TGTGCCATCAGCCTAAGCGGGGGGGCCATCGATGAGCAGTACTTC.

This clonotype was found a few times. The V call is TRBV2, the J call TRBJ2-1; D might be TRBD2 (5 bases). Germline CDR1 SNHLY, CDR2 FYNNEI. This CDR3 comprises 14 residues. The germline V and J ends were trimmed by 6 bases and 9 bases, with 18 bases remaining between them. This CDR3 reads CASSVPARVGEQFF. The CDR3 DNA reads TGTGCCAGCAGCGTTCCGGCGAGGGTTGGTGAGCAGTTCTTC.

The chain links TRBV20-1 to TRBJ2-1, with TRBD1 identical over 10 bases. From germline, CDR1 is DFQATT and CDR2 SNEGSKA (reference sequence). The CDR3 loop spans 13 amino acids. Trimming at V came to 6 bases and at J to 8 bases, leaving 7 bases not matched to a gene. CDR3 sequence: CSATGDRGHEQFF. The CDR3 DNA follows: TGCAGTGCCACTGGGGACAGGGGCCATGAGCAGTTCTTC.

This clonotype was seen more than once but under ten times. CDR3 loop: CSARGDSSSGANVLTF. CDR3 DNA: TGCAGTGCTAGAGGGGACTCCAGCTCTGGGGCCAACGTCCTGACTTTC. The chain uses TRBV20-1 and TRBJ2-6; maybe TRBD2 (6 bases). The germline gives CDR1 DFQATT, CDR2 SNEGSKA (reference sequence). V lost 1 base and J lost 0, with 10 bases in between. This CDR3 region has 16 residues.

Only a few counts were recorded for this clonotype. The chain employs TRBV29-1 and TRBJ2-7, with unresolved D. This CDR3 spans 10 amino acids. The ends were cut back, 4 bases at V and 3 bases at J, with 4 bases in the middle. Germline V lookup: CDR1 SQVTM, CDR2 ANQGSEA. CDR3 sequence: CSVGVYEQYF. The CDR3 region has the DNA TGCAGCGTTGGGGTCTACGAGCAGTACTTC.

The chain combines TRBV6-5 with TRBJ1-2, with D perhaps matching TRBD1 (6 bases). Germline V lookup: CDR1 MNHEY, CDR2 SVGAGI. This CDR3 is 14 amino acids long. The ends were cut back, 5 bases at V and 7 bases at J, with 17 bases in the middle. The CDR3 protein is CASSPNQGLGGYTF. CDR3 sequence (DNA): TGTGCCAGCAGTCCAAACCAGGGGCTTGGTGGCTACACCTTC.

This chain uses TRBV7-3 with TRBJ2-3; D gene ambiguous. Germline loops: CDR1 SGHTA, CDR2 FQGTGA. CDR3 length equals 15 residues. V shed 1 base and J shed 2 bases, with 10 bases lying between them. This CDR3 is CASSLKLGPTDTQYF. Written as DNA, the CDR3 is TGTGCCAGCAGCTTAAAGCTAGGCCCCACAGATACGCAGTATTTT.

This rearrangement joins TRBV30 to TRBJ2-7; D gene ambiguous. The J call is uncertain, as TRBJ2-5 better fits the DNA end. The germline V gene has CDR1 GTSNPN and CDR2 SVGIG (reference sequence). CDR3 size: 13 residues. The CDR3 loop is CAWSSGRSETQYF. As DNA, the CDR3 is TGTGCCTGGAGTTCCGGGCGTTCCGAGACCCAGTACTTC.

The chain joins TRBV7-9 to TRBJ2-3; D not certain. The V end was cut by 6 bases, the J end by 6 bases, with 13 bases between. The germline CDR1 and CDR2 sequences are SEHNR and FQNEAQ (reference sequence). The CDR3 loop spans 13 amino acids. The CDR3 sequence is CASSHVYLDTQYF. CDR3 DNA: TGTGCCAGCAGTCACGTTTATTTGGATACGCAGTATTTT.

The chain has TRBV4-3 and TRBJ2-7; 7 nucleotides agree with TRBD2. This CDR3 is built from 17 residues. V was clipped by 1 base and J by 10 bases; unmatched bases: 19. Looked up from germline, CDR1 is LGHNA and CDR2 is YSLEER. The CDR3 coding sequence is TGCGCCAGCAGCCAAGCCCCTTCTCCTAGCGGACTCGGGGCCCAGTACTTC. This sequence encodes CASSQAPSPSGLGAQYF.

This clonotype was observed a handful of times. With a much larger clone just one base away, this may be a read error. The chain uses TRBV20-1 and TRBJ2-1; D unresolved. This CDR3 is 11 amino acids long. V was trimmed by 1 base and J by 9 bases, leaving 7 bases between them. Per the germline V gene, CDR1 is DFQATT and CDR2 is SNEGSKA (reference sequence). The CDR3 coding sequence is TGCAGTGCTAGAGTCCCCGGTGAGCAGTTCTTC. Translation gives CSARVPGEQFF.